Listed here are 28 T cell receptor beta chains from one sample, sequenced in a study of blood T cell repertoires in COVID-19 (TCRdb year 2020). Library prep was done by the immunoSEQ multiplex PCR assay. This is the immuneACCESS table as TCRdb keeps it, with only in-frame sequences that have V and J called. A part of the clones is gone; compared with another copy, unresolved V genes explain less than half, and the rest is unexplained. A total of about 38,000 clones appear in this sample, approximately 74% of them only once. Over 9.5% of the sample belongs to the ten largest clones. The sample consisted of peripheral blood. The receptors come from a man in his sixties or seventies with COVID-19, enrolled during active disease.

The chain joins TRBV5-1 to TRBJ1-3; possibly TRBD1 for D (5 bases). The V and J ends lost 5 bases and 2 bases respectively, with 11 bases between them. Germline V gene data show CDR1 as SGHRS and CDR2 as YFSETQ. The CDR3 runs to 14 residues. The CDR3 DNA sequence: TGCGCCAGCAGATCGACAGCTGCTGGAAACACCATATATTTT. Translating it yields CASRSTAAGNTIYF.

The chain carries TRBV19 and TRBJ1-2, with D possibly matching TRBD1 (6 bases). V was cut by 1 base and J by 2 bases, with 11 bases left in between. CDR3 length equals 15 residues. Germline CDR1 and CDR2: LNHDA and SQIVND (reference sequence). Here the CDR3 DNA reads TGTGCCAGTAGTATAGGAGGGGGAAGGAACTATGGCTACACCTTC. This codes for CASSIGGGRNYGYTF.

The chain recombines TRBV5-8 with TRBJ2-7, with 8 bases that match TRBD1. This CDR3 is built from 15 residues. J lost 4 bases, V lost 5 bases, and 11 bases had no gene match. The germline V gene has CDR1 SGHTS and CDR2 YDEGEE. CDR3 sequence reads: CASRPRTGLFYEQYF. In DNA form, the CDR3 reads TGTGCCAGCAGACCCAGGACAGGGCTGTTTTACGAGCAGTACTTC.

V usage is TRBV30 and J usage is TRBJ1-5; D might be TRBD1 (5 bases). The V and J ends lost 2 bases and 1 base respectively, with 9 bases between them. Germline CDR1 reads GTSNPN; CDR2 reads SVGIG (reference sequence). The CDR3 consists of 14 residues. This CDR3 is CAWSSGGSNQPQHF. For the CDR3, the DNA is TGTGCCTGGAGTTCCGGGGGGAGCAATCAGCCCCAGCATTTT.

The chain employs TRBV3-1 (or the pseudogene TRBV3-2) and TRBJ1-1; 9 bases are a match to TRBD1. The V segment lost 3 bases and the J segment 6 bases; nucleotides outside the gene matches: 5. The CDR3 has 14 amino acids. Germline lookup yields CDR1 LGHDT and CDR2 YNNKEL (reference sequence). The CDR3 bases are TGTGCCAGCAGCCACGGACAGGGGAGGTCTGAAGCTTTCTTT. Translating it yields CASSHGQGRSEAFF.

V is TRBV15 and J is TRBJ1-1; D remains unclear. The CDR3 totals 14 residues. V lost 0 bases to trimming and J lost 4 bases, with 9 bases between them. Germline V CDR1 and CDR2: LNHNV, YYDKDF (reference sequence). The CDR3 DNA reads TGTGCCACCAGCAGAGATCGGACTCTCACTGAAGCTTTCTTT. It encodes CATSRDRTLTEAFF.

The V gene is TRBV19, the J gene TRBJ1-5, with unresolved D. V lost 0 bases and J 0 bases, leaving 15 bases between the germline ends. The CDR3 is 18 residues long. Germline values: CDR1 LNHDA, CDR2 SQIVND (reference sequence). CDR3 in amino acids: CASSIERWSGNSNQPQHF. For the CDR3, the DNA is TGTGCCAGTAGTATAGAGCGGTGGTCCGGTAATAGCAATCAGCCCCAGCATTTT.

Here the CDR3 reads CASSSGAGQGAGYTF. CDR3 nucleotides: TGTGCCAGCAGCTCAGGAGCTGGACAGGGGGCGGGCTACACCTTC. The chain uses TRBV5-4 and TRBJ1-2, with 11 bases that match TRBD1. The CDR3 spans 15 residues. The V gene end was trimmed by 3 bases and the J gene end by 8 bases; junction bases not matched to a gene: 9. From germline, CDR1 is SGHNT and CDR2 YYREEE (reference sequence).

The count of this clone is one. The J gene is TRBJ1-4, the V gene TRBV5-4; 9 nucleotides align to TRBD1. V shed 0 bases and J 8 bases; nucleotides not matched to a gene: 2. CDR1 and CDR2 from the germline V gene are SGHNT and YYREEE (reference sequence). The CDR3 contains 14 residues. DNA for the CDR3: TGTGCCAGCAGCTTGGGACAGGGGGGCGAAAAACTGTTTTTT. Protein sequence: CASSLGQGGEKLFF.

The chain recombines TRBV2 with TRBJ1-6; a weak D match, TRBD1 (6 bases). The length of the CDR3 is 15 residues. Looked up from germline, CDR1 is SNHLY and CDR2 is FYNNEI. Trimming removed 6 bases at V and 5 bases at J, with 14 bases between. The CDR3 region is CASRVDSDDNSPLHF. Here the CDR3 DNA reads TGTGCCAGCAGAGTGGACAGCGACGATAATTCACCCCTCCACTTT.

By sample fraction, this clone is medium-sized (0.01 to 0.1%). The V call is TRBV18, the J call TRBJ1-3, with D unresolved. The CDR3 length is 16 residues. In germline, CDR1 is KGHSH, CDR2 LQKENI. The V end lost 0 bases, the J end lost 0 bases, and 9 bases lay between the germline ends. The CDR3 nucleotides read TGTGCCAGCTCACCACCGATGGTGCGCTCTGGAAACACCATATATTTT. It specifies CASSPPMVRSGNTIYF.

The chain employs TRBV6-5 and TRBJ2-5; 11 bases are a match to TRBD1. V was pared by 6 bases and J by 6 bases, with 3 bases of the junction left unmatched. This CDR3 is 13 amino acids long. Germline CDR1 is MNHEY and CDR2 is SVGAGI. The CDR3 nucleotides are TGTGCCAGCAGGGGACAGGGGGGGAAGACCCAGTACTTC. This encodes CASRGQGGKTQYF.

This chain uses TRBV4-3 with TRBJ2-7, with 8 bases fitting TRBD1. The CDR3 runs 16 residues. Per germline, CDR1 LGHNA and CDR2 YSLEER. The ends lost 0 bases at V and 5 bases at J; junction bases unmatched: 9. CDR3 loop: CASSQEGGSGGHEQYF. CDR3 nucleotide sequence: TGCGCCAGCAGCCAAGAAGGAGGGTCAGGGGGCCACGAGCAGTACTTC.

The CDR3 is CASSPWGWGYGYTF. CDR3 sequence (DNA): TGTGCCAGCAGCCCCTGGGGCTGGGGCTATGGCTACACCTTC. The genes are TRBV7-9 and TRBJ1-2; D is possibly TRBD1 (5 bases). Germline V gene sequence: CDR1 SEHNR, CDR2 FQNEAQ (reference sequence). V was clipped by 5 bases and J by 4 bases, with 14 bases between them. The CDR3 sequence is 14 residues long.

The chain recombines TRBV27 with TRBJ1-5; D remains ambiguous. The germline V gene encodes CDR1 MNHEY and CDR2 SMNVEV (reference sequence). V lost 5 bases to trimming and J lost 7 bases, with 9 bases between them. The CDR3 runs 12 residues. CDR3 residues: CASSPGGQPQHF. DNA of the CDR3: TGTGCCAGCAGTCCGGGAGGGCAGCCCCAGCATTTT.

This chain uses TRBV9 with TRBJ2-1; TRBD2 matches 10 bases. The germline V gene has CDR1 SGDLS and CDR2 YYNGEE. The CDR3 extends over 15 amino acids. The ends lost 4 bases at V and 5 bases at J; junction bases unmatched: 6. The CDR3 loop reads CASSSPAGGNNEQFF. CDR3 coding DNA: TGTGCCAGCAGCAGCCCAGCGGGGGGGAACAATGAGCAGTTCTTC. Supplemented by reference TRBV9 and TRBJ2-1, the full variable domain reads DSGVTQTPKHLITATGQRVTLRCSPRSGDLSVYWYQQSLDQGLQFLIQYYNGEERAKGNILERFSAQQFPDLHSELNLSSLELGDSALYFCASSSPAGGNNEQFFGPGTRLTVL.

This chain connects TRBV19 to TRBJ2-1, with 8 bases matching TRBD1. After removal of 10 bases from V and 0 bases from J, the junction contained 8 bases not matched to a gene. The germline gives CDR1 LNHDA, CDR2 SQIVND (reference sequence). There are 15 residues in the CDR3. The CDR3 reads CATGTGPSSYNEQFF. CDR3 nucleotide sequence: TGTGCCACCGGGACAGGCCCCAGCTCCTACAATGAGCAGTTCTTC.

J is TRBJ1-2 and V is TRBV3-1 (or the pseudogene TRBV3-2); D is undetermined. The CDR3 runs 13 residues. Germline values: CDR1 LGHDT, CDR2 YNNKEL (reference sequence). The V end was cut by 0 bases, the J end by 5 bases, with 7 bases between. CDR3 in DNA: TGTGCCAGCAGCCAAGAAGCTTGGTATGGCTACACCTTC. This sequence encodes CASSQEAWYGYTF.

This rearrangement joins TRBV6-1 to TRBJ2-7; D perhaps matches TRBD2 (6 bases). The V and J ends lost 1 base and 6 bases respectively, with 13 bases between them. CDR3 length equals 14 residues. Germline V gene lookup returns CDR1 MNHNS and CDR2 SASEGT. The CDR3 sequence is CASSEVGGPLEQYF. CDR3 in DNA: TGTGCCAGCAGTGAAGTGGGAGGCCCTCTCGAGCAGTACTTC.

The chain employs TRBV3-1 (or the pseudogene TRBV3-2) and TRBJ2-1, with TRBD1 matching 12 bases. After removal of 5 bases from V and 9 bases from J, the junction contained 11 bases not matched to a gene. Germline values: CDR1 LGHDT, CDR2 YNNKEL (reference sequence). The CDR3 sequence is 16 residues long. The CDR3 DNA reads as TGTGCCAGCAGCATACCCGCGGGACAGGGGGCTGGTGAGCAGTTCTTC. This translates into CASSIPAGQGAGEQFF.

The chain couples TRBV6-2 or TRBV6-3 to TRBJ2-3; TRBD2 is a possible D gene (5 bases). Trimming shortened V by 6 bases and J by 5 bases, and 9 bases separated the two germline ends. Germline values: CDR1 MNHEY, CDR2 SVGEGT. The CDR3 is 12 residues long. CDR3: CASSQGGDTQYF. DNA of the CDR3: TGTGCCAGCAGCCAAGGAGGAGATACGCAGTATTTT.

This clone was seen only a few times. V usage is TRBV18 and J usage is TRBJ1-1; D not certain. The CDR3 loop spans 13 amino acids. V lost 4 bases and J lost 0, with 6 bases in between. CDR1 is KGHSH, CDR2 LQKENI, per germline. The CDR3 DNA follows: TGTGCCAGCTCACAGGAGTTGAACACTGAAGCTTTCTTT. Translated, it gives CASSQELNTEAFF.

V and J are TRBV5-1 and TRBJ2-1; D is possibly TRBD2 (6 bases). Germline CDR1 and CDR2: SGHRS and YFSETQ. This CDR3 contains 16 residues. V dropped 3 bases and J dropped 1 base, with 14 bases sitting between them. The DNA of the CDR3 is TGCGCCAGCAGCTCTTGGGACTCATCTTCCTACAATGAGCAGTTCTTC. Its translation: CASSSWDSSSYNEQFF.

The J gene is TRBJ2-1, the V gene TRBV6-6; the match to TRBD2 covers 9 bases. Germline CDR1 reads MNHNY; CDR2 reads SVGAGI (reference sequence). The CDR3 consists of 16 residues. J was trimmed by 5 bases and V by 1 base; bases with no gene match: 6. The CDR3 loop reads CASSYFASGNNNEQFF. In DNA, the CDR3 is TGTGCCAGCAGTTACTTTGCTAGCGGGAACAACAATGAGCAGTTCTTC.

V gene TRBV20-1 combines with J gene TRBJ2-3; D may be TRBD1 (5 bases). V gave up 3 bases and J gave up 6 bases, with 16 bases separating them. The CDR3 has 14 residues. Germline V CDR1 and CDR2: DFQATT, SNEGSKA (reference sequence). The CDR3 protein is CSASSGHSVDTQYF. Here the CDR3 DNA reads TGCAGTGCTAGTTCAGGACACTCCGTGGATACGCAGTATTTT.

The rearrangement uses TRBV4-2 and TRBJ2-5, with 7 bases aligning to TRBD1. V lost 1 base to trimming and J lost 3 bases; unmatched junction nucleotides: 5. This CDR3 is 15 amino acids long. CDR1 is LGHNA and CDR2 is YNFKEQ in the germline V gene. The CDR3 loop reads CASSQARQGKETQYF. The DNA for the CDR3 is TGTGCCAGCAGCCAAGCGCGACAGGGCAAAGAGACCCAGTACTTC.

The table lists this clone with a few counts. The CDR3 DNA follows: TGTGCCAGCAGCTTACTACAGGAGAACTCCTACGAGCAGTACTTC. This codes for CASSLLQENSYEQYF. The chain combines TRBV7-9 with TRBJ2-7; D perhaps matches TRBD1 (5 bases). CDR1 SEHNR and CDR2 FQNEAQ come from the germline V gene (reference sequence). The CDR3 has 15 residues. V was cut by 2 bases and J by 0 bases, with 11 bases left in between.

The CDR3, as DNA: TGTGCTAGTGGTTCAGACCGGGGAGTCACTGAAGCTTTCTTT. Encoded protein: CASGSDRGVTEAFF. The V and J genes are TRBV12-5 and TRBJ1-1; D call uncertain. CDR1 is LGHNT and CDR2 is FRNRAP in the germline V gene. Trimming took 4 bases from V and 4 from J, leaving 13 bases between them. The CDR3 is 14 residues long.